In its sample, the clone carrying this T cell receptor (beta chain) was seen a few times. Primers: 60 Vbeta forward and 13 Jbeta reverse. Profiled with immunoSEQ multiplex PCR; TCRdb holds only in-frame clones, not every one. The sample lists around 150,000 clones, about four fifths occurring once. The data belong to a study of cytomegalovirus exposure and HLA in healthy donors. Study-level background: HLA-typed donors were the source of about 85 million unique TCRs, which an early data release held.

In nominal health when sampled, donors likely had unrecorded immune exposures nonetheless. The V gene end was trimmed by 0 bases and the J gene end by 1 base; junction bases not matched to a gene: 3. This CDR3 is built from 16 residues. The germline gives CDR1 SGHRS, CDR2 YFSETQ. This sequence originates from a young man in good health. The gene calls are TRBV5-1 and TRBJ2-2; 7 bases map to TRBD1. Sequenced: PBMCs. The chain's CDR3 is CASSLAGTVNTGELFF. The CDR3, as DNA: TGCGCCAGCAGCTTGGCCGGGACAGTGAACACCGGGGAGCTGTTTTTT. The whole variable domain, remainder taken from reference TRBV5-1 and TRBJ2-2, is KAGVTQTPRYLIKTRGQQVTLSCSPISGHRSVSWYQQTPGQGLQFLFEYFSETQRNKGNFPGRFSGRQFSNSRSEMNVSTLELGDSALYLCASSLAGTVNTGELFFGEGSRLTVL.